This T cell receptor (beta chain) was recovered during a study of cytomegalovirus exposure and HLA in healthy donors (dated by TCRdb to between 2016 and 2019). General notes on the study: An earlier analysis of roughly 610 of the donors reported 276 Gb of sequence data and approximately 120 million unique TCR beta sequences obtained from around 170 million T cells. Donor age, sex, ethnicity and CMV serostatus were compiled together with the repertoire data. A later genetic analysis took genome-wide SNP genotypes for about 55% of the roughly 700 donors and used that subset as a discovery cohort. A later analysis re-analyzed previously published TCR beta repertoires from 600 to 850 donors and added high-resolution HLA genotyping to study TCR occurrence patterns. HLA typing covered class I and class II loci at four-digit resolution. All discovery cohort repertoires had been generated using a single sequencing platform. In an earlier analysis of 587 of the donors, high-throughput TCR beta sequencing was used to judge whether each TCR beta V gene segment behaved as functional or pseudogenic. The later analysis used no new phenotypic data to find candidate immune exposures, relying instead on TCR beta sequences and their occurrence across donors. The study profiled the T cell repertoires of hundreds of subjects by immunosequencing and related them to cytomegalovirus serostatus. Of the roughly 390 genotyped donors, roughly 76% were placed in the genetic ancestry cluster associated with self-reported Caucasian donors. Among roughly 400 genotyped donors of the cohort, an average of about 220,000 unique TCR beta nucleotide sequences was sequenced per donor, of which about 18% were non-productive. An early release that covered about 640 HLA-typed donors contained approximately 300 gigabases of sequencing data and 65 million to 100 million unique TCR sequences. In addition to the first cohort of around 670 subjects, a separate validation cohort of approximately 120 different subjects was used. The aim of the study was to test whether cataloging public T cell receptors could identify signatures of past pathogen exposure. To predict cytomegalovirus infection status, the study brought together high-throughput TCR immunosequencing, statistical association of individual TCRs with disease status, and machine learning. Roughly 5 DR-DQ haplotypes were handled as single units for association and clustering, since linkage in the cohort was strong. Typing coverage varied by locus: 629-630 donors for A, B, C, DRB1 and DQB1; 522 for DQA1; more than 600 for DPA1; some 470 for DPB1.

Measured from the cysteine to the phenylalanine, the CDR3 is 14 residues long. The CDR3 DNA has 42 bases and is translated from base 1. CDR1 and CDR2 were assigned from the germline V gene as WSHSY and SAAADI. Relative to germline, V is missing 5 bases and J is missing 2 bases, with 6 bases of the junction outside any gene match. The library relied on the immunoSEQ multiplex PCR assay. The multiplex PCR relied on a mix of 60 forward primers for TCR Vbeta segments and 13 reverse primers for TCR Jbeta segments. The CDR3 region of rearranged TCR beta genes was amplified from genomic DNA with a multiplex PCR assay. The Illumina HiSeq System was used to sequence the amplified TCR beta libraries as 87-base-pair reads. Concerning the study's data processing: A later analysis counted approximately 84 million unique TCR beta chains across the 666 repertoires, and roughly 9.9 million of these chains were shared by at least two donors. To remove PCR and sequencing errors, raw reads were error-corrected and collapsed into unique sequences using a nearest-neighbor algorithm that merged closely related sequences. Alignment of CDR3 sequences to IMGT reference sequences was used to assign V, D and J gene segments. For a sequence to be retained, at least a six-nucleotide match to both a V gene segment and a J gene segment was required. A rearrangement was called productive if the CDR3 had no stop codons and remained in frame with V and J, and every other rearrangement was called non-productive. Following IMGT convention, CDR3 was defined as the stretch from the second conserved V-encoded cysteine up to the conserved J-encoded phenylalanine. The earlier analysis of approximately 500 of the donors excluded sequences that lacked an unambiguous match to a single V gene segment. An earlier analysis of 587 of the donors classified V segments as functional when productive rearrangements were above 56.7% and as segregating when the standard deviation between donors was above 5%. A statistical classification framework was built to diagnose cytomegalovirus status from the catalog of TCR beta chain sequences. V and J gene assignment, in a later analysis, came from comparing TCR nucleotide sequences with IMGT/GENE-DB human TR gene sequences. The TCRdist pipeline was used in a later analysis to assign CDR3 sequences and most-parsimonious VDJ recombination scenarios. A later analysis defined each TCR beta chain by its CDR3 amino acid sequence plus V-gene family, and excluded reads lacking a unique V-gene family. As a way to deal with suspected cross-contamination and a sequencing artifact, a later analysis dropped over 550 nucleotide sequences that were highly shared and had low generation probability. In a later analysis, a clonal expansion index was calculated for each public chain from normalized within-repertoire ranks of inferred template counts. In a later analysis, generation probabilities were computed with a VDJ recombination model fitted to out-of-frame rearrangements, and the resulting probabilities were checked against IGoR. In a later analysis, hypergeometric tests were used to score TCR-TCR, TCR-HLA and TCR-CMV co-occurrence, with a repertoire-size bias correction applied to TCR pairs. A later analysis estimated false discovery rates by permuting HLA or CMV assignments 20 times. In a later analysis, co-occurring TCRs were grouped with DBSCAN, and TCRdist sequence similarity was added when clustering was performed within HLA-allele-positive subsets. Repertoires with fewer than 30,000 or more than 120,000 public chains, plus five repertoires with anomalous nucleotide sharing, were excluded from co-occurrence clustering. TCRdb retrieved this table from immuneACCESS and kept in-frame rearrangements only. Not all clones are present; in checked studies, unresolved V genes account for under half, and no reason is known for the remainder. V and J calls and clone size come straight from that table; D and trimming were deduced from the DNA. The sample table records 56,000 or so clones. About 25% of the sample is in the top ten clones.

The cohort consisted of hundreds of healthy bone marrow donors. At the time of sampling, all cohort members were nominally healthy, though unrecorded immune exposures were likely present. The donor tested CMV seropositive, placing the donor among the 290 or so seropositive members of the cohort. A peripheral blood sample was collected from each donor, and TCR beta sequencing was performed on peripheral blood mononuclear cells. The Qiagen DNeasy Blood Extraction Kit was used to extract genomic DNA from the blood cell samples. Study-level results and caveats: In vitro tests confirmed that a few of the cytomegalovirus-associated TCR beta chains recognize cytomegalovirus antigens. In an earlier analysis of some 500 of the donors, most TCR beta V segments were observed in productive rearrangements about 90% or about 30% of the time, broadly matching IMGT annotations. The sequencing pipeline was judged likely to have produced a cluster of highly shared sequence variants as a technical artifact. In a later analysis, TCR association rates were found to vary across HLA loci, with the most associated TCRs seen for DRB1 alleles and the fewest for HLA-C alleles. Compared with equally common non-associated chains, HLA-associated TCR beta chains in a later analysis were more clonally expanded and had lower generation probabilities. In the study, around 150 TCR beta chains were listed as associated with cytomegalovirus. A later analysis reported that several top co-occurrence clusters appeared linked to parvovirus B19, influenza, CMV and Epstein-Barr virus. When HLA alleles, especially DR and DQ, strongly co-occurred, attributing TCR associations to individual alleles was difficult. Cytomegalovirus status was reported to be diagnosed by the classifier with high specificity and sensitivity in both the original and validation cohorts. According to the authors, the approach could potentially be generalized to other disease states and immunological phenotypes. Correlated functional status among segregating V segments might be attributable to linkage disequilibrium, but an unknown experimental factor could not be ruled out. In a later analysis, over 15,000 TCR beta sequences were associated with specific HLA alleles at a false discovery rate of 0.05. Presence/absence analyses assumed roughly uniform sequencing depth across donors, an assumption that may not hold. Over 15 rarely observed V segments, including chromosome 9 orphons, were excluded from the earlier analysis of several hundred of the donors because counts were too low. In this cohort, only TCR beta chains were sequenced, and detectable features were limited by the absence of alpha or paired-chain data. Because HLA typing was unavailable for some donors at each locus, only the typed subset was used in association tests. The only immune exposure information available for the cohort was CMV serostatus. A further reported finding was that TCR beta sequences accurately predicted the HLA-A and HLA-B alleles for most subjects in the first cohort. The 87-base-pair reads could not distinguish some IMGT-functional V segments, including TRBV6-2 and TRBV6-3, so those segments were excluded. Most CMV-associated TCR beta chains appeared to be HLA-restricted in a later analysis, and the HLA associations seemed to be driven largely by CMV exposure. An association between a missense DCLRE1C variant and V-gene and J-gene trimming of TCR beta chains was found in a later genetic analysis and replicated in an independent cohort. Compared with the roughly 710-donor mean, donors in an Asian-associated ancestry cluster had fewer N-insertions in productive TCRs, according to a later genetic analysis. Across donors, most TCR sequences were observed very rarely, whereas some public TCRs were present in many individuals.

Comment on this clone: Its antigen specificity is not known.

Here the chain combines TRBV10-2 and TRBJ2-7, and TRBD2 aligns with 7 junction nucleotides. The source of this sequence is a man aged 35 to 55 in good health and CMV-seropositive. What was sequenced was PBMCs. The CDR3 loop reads CASSPSGATYEQYF. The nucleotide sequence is TGCGCCAGCAGTCCGAGCGGGGCAACCTACGAGCAGTACTTC.